The 30 T cell receptor beta chains reported below all come from one sample, sequenced in a study of blood T cell repertoires in COVID-19. Data came from immunoSEQ multiplex PCR; TCRdb stores just in-frame clones and leaves some out. The sample carries 300,000 to 400,000 clones, 85% to 90% recorded once. The sample consisted of peripheral blood. The receptors here all came from a woman in her 70s with COVID-19, enrolled during active disease.

This chain joins TRBV9 and TRBJ2-2; D is ambiguous. Germline CDR1 and CDR2: SGDLS and YYNGEE. This CDR3 region has 15 residues. Trimming took 4 bases from V and 2 from J, leaving 12 bases between them. CDR3 nucleotide sequence: TGTGCCAGCAGCCCCCCAGGTTTTAACACCGGGGAGCTGTTTTTT. Translation: CASSPPGFNTGELFF.

V is TRBV9 and J is TRBJ2-1, with D possibly TRBD1 on 5 matching bases. The ends were cut back, 0 bases at V and 5 bases at J, with 9 bases in the middle. Germline CDR1 reads SGDLS; CDR2 reads YYNGEE. The CDR3 is made up of 14 amino acids. The CDR3 DNA is TGTGCCAGCAGCGTAGGCGGCAGGGACAATGAGCAGTTCTTC. As protein: CASSVGGRDNEQFF.

The gene calls are TRBV27 and TRBJ2-7; possibly TRBD1 for D (6 bases). Trimming left V 6 bases short and J 2 bases short, with 17 bases between. In germline, CDR1 is MNHEY, CDR2 SMNVEV (reference sequence). The CDR3 contains 15 residues. CDR3 sequence: CASSRPQTGTYEQYF. The CDR3 DNA reads TGTGCCAGCAGCCGACCACAGACAGGAACCTACGAGCAGTACTTC.

The chain has TRBV28 and TRBJ2-7; TRBD1 is a possible D gene (5 bases). CDR1 is MDHEN and CDR2 is SYDVKM in the germline V gene. V was shortened by 6 bases and J by 2 bases, with 8 bases between the two germline ends. This CDR3 is 12 amino acids long. The DNA of the CDR3 is TGTGCCAGCAGGACAGAAACCTACGAGCAGTACTTC. Its protein is CASRTETYEQYF.

The genes are TRBV10-2 and TRBJ1-6; D remains unclear. The CDR3 is 15 amino acids. CDR1 and CDR2 from the germline V gene are WSHSY and SAAADI. Trimming took 6 bases from V and 4 from J, leaving 13 bases between them. CDR3 sequence: CASSPRTEYNSPLHF. The CDR3, as DNA: TGCGCCAGCAGCCCCCGAACAGAGTATAATTCACCCCTCCACTTT.

The chain combines TRBV5-6 with TRBJ1-3; D call uncertain. Germline V gives CDR1 SGHDT, CDR2 YYEEEE. CDR3 length: 14 amino acids. Trimming cost V 2 bases and J 9 bases, with 15 bases left between them. The CDR3 spells CASSFWRIPITIYF. CDR3 nucleotides: TGTGCCAGCAGCTTTTGGCGGATCCCGATCACCATATATTTT.

The rearrangement links TRBV25-1 to TRBJ2-5; TRBD1 aligns across 8 bases. The trim removed 4 bases at V and 4 bases at J, leaving 2 bases unmatched. CDR1 is MGHDK, CDR2 SYGVNS, per germline. This CDR3 contains 13 residues. In nucleotides, the CDR3 is TGTGCCAGCAGTGGGACAGGGTTAGAGACCCAGTACTTC. This codes for CASSGTGLETQYF.

The rearrangement links TRBV24-1 to TRBJ1-4; weak D call: TRBD1 (6 bases). Germline V CDR1 and CDR2: KGHDR, SFDVKD. CDR3 length: 13 amino acids. V lost 9 bases and J 4 bases, leaving 11 bases between the germline ends. The CDR3 loop is CATPDRNNEKLFF. DNA for the CDR3: TGTGCCACCCCCGACAGGAATAATGAAAAACTGTTTTTT.

This rearrangement joins TRBV6-2 or TRBV6-3 to TRBJ1-5; D is perhaps TRBD1 (5 bases). Trimming removed 5 bases at V and 4 bases at J, with 15 bases between. The CDR3 is 15 amino acids. Germline CDR1 reads MNHEY; CDR2 reads SVGEGT. The chain's CDR3 is CASSHFQGPNQPQHF. In nucleotides, the CDR3 is TGTGCCAGCAGTCACTTCCAGGGTCCAAATCAGCCCCAGCATTTT.

This chain links TRBV6-2 or TRBV6-3 with TRBJ1-5; no definite D call. Per the germline V gene, CDR1 is MNHEY and CDR2 is SVGEGT. This CDR3 has 12 residues. V was cut by 4 bases and J by 5 bases, with 6 bases left in between. CDR3 loop: CASSLADQPQHF. The CDR3 DNA sequence: TGTGCCAGCAGTTTAGCGGATCAGCCCCAGCATTTT.

This clone was seen a few times. This sequence joins TRBV19 and TRBJ1-5; D might be TRBD1 (5 bases). CDR3 size: 14 residues. V lost 2 bases and J lost 6, with 11 bases in between. The germline gives CDR1 LNHDA, CDR2 SQIVND (reference sequence). DNA of the CDR3: TGTGCCAGTAGTATAAAGGGGTTCGGTCAGCCCCAGCATTTT. It translates to CASSIKGFGQPQHF.

The genes are TRBV2 and TRBJ1-3; the match to TRBD1 covers 11 bases. CDR1 SNHLY and CDR2 FYNNEI come from the germline V gene. The CDR3 sequence is 15 residues long. Unmatched junction bases numbered 3, after V lost 4 bases and J lost 4 bases. The CDR3 spells CASSAGTGGGNTIYF. In nucleotides, the CDR3 is TGTGCCAGCAGTGCGGGGACAGGGGGAGGAAACACCATATATTTT.

V gene TRBV30 combines with J gene TRBJ1-4; 7 nucleotides align to TRBD1. Trimming removed 3 bases from V and 7 bases from J; junction bases left unmatched: 2. Germline CDR1 and CDR2: GTSNPN and SVGIG (reference sequence). This CDR3 has 12 amino acids. The CDR3 region has the DNA TGTGCCTGGAGCAGGGGGAGTGAAAAACTGTTTTTT. This encodes CAWSRGSEKLFF.

The J gene is TRBJ1-6, the V gene TRBV6-5; D not resolved. The CDR3 spans 13 residues. V lost 4 bases to trimming and J lost 8 bases, with 9 bases between them. Germline CDR1 reads MNHEY; CDR2 reads SVGAGI. CDR3 in amino acids: CASSSVSDSPLHF. The DNA of the CDR3 is TGTGCCAGCAGTTCGGTCAGCGATTCACCCCTCCACTTT.

This sequence joins TRBV9 and TRBJ2-5; 8 bases line up with TRBD2. The germline V gene encodes CDR1 SGDLS and CDR2 YYNGEE. The CDR3 is 15 amino acids. V gave up 1 base and J gave up 1 base; unmatched junction bases: 3. CDR3 residues: CASSVRGGSQETQYF. The DNA of the CDR3 is TGTGCCAGCAGCGTACGGGGGGGGAGCCAAGAGACCCAGTACTTC.

This chain connects TRBV4-2 to TRBJ2-1; 7 nucleotides match TRBD2. Germline V gene data show CDR1 as LGHNA and CDR2 as YNFKEQ. Trimming cost V 4 bases and J 10 bases; bases outside gene matches: 16. The CDR3 spans 16 residues. The CDR3 bases are TGTGCCAGCAGCCTAGAGGGGAGGACTAGGGGTGTCGAGCAGTTCTTC. Its protein is CASSLEGRTRGVEQFF.

In regard to this clone: This sample includes further DNA sequences coding for the same CDR3. V is TRBV27 and J is TRBJ2-2, with 7 bases fitting TRBD1. Per germline, CDR1 MNHEY and CDR2 SMNVEV (reference sequence). Unmatched junction bases numbered 7, after V lost 6 bases and J lost 3 bases. This CDR3 has 15 residues. The CDR3 is CASSPGDRYTGELFF. CDR3 DNA sequence: TGTGCCAGCAGCCCTGGGGACAGATACACCGGGGAGCTGTTTTTT.

The chain combines TRBV3-1 (or the pseudogene TRBV3-2) with TRBJ1-1; 7 bases fit TRBD1. Germline V lookup: CDR1 LGHDT, CDR2 YNNKEL (reference sequence). Trimming took 3 bases from V and 0 from J; bases not matched to a gene: 1. This CDR3 is 14 amino acids long. The CDR3: CASSQTGLNTEAFF. The DNA for the CDR3 is TGTGCCAGCAGCCAGACAGGGTTGAACACTGAAGCTTTCTTT.

This clone has only a few counts. The chain employs TRBV2 and TRBJ1-2; unclear D gene. V shed 2 bases and J shed 4 bases, with 14 bases lying between them. Germline CDR1 is SNHLY and CDR2 is FYNNEI. The CDR3 loop spans 15 amino acids. The CDR3 bases are TGTGCCAGCAGTGAAATAGGGCAGGACTTCTATGGCTACACCTTC. This codes for CASSEIGQDFYGYTF.

J is TRBJ2-7 and V is TRBV3-1 (or the pseudogene TRBV3-2); D possibly corresponds to TRBD1 (5 bases). Trimming took 1 base from V and 7 from J, leaving 8 bases between them. CDR1 LGHDT and CDR2 YNNKEL come from the germline V gene (reference sequence). The CDR3 is 12 amino acids. The CDR3 spells CASSQVSGEQYF. Here the CDR3 DNA reads TGTGCCAGCAGCCAAGTTTCAGGGGAGCAGTACTTC.

This clone was detected a few times. This chain joins TRBV15 and TRBJ2-7, with D perhaps TRBD1 (6 bases). The CDR3 consists of 12 residues. Trimming took off 3 bases at V and 5 bases at J, with 8 bases between the two ends. The V gene's germline CDR1 is LNHNV and CDR2 YYDKDF (reference sequence). In DNA, the CDR3 is TGTGCCACCAGCAGCTCAGGGGACGAGCAGTACTTC. Translating it yields CATSSSGDEQYF.

V usage is TRBV19 and J usage is TRBJ2-2; D possibly corresponds to TRBD1 (6 bases). V was shortened by 4 bases and J by 4 bases, with 16 bases between the two germline ends. Germline V gene data show CDR1 as LNHDA and CDR2 as SQIVND (reference sequence). The CDR3 sequence is 16 residues long. The CDR3 sequence: CASSTQLFRGTGELFF. The DNA of the CDR3 is TGTGCCAGTAGTACCCAACTATTCAGGGGCACCGGGGAGCTGTTTTTT.

The V gene is TRBV10-3, the J gene TRBJ1-5; TRBD1 aligns across 7 bases. V lost 6 bases, J lost 4 bases, and 9 bases stayed unmatched. The CDR3 length is 15 residues. Looked up from germline, CDR1 is ENHRY and CDR2 is SYGVKD. As DNA, the CDR3 is TGTGCCATCAGCCTCGACGGGACAGCTAATCAGCCCCAGCATTTT. Translated: CAISLDGTANQPQHF.

The V and J genes are TRBV19 and TRBJ2-7; maybe TRBD2 (6 bases). Germline values: CDR1 LNHDA, CDR2 SQIVND (reference sequence). With 5 bases removed from V and 3 bases from J, the gap between germline ends came to 14 bases. The CDR3 runs 14 residues. The DNA of the CDR3 is TGTGCCAGTAGTCTTACCGGGGGAATCTACGAGCAGTACTTC. Residues: CASSLTGGIYEQYF.

This chain uses TRBV12-1 with TRBJ1-2; no check of the table's D call, TRBD1, against the DNA was made. TRBV12-1 is a documented pseudogene. The CDR3 spans 13 residues. The CDR3 DNA follows: TGTGCCAGCAGCTTTGAAGGGGGCGATGGCTACACCTTC. Its protein product is CASSFEGGDGYTF.

This clone was found once. V is TRBV6-1 and J is TRBJ1-1, with D possibly TRBD1 on 6 matching bases. The V gene lost 3 bases and the J gene lost 13 bases, with 27 bases spanning the gap. The CDR3 has 16 amino acids. Looked up from germline, CDR1 is MNHNS and CDR2 is SASEGT. CDR3 protein: CASSEQGRILHWTVFF. DNA for the CDR3: TGTGCCAGCAGTGAGCAGGGGCGTATCTTACATTGGACTGTTTTCTTT.

The chain employs TRBV30 and TRBJ1-2, with D perhaps TRBD1 (6 bases). The V and J ends lost 4 bases and 3 bases respectively, with 18 bases between them. This CDR3 is 15 amino acids long. Germline CDR1 GTSNPN, CDR2 SVGIG (reference sequence). As DNA, the CDR3 is TGTGCCTGGAACTTGGGGGGGGCGCGTGACTATGGCTACACCTTC. Residues: CAWNLGGARDYGYTF.

This chain joins TRBV6-4 and TRBJ2-5; 7 bases map to TRBD2. V lost 5 bases to trimming and J lost 3 bases; unmatched junction nucleotides: 9. The CDR3 totals 15 residues. Germline CDR1 MRHNA, CDR2 SNTAGT. The CDR3 nucleotides read TGTGCCAGCAGTAGAGTTAGCGGGCGGGAAGAGACCCAGTACTTC. It is translated as CASSRVSGREETQYF.

The chain carries TRBV4-1 and TRBJ2-2; D may be TRBD2 (5 bases). Trimming stripped 1 base from V and 9 bases from J, with 15 bases between. This CDR3 region has 15 residues. Germline assignment: CDR1 MGHRA and CDR2 YSYEKL. CDR3 coding DNA: TGCGCCAGCAGCCAAGTGCGGGCCCCCATCCGGGAGCTGTTTTTT. Its translation is CASSQVRAPIRELFF.

The rearrangement links TRBV27 to TRBJ2-6, with D perhaps TRBD1 (5 bases). CDR1 MNHEY and CDR2 SMNVEV come from the germline V gene (reference sequence). CDR3 size: 18 residues. Trimming stripped 5 bases from V and 4 bases from J, with 21 bases between. CDR3 region: CASSPPWGLPLGANVLTF. The CDR3 DNA sequence: TGTGCCAGCAGTCCCCCTTGGGGCCTCCCTCTGGGGGCCAACGTCCTGACTTTC.